Listed below are T cell receptor beta chains from one sample, sequenced in a study of cytotoxic CD8 clonotypes in ibrutinib-treated CLL. Clones were sequenced by immunoSEQ multiplex PCR, and TCRdb holds only the in-frame ones, with some missing. The sample includes some 130,000 clones, approximately 90% of them seen just once. The sample consisted of PBMCs, taken after 12 months of ibrutinib treatment. All receptors derive from a human donor with chronic lymphocytic leukemia. CDR3s include the opening cysteine and the closing phenylalanine or tryptophan. The D gene is left open where the match is weak. Not all rows give a size; the values are once, few, many and, for expanded clones, a class.

D: -
J: TRBJ2-3
size: -
V: TRBV9
CDR3: CASSGFPDTQYF
DNA: TGTGCCAGCAGCGGATTCCCAGATACGCAGTATTTT

D: TRBD1
J: TRBJ1-1
size: -
V: TRBV9
CDR3: CASSTEPGQRRRNTEAFF
DNA: TGTGCCAGCAGCACAGAGCCGGGACAGAGGAGGCGGAACACTGAAGCTTTCTTT

D: TRBD1
J: TRBJ1-5
size: -
V: TRBV7-2
CDR3: CASSRRSGTGDQPQHF
DNA: TGTGCCAGCAGCCGCCGTTCCGGGACAGGGGATCAGCCCCAGCATTTT

D: TRBD1
J: TRBJ2-1
size: -
V: TRBV18
CDR3: CASSPPGQGVYNEQFF
DNA: TGTGCCAGCTCACCACCGGGACAGGGGGTTTACAATGAGCAGTTCTTC

D: TRBD2
J: TRBJ2-7
size: -
V: TRBV18
CDR3: CASSSRTSGETYEQYF
DNA: TGTGCCAGCTCATCCCGGACTAGCGGGGAAACCTACGAGCAGTACTTC

D: -
J: TRBJ2-7
size: -
V: TRBV28
CDR3: CASSLVRHEQYF
DNA: TGTGCCAGCAGTTTAGTAAGGCACGAGCAGTACTTC

D: -
J: TRBJ2-5
size: -
V: TRBV20-1
CDR3: CSRRTQETQYF
DNA: TGCAGCCGGAGAACTCAAGAGACCCAGTACTTC

D: -
J: TRBJ2-5
size: few
V: TRBV21-1
CDR3: CATEDGRAIRETQYF
DNA: TGTGCCACCGAAGATGGGAGGGCCATTCGAGAGACCCAGTACTTC

D: -
J: TRBJ2-2
size: -
V: TRBV9
CDR3: CASSVVASHIGELFF
DNA: TGTGCCAGCAGCGTAGTGGCTAGCCATATCGGGGAGCTGTTTTTT

D: -
J: TRBJ1-4
size: once
V: TRBV30
CDR3: CAWCRGAEKLFF
DNA: TGTGCCTGGTGCCGTGGAGCCGAAAAACTGTTTTTT

D: -
J: TRBJ2-5
size: once
V: TRBV7-2
CDR3: CASSPRPGAETQYF
DNA: TGTGCCAGCAGCCCACGACCCGGGGCGGAGACCCAGTACTTC

D: -
J: TRBJ2-7
size: -
V: TRBV10-3
CDR3: CAISSGDYEQYF
DNA: TGTGCCATCAGTTCCGGGGACTACGAGCAGTACTTC

D: -
J: TRBJ2-5
size: -
V: TRBV18
CDR3: CASSPYRGQETQYF
DNA: TGTGCCAGCTCACCCTATCGGGGCCAAGAGACCCAGTACTTC

D: -
J: TRBJ2-7
size: -
V: TRBV21-1
CDR3: CAVGGLAGPNLGEQYF
DNA: TGTGCCGTGGGGGGACTAGCGGGACCCAATTTGGGCGAGCAGTACTTC

D: TRBD2
J: TRBJ2-7
size: once
V: TRBV19
CDR3: CASRDGTSGKYEQYF
DNA: TGTGCCAGTAGGGACGGGACTAGCGGGAAATACGAGCAGTACTTC

D: -
J: TRBJ2-7
size: -
V: TRBV10-3
CDR3: CAIRDRDGKFYEQYF
DNA: TGTGCCATCAGAGACCGGGACGGGAAATTTTACGAGCAGTACTTC

D: -
J: TRBJ2-7
size: few
V: TRBV28
CDR3: CASFITGINEQYF
DNA: TGTGCCAGCTTCATAACAGGGATCAACGAGCAGTACTTC

D: -
J: TRBJ2-7
size: -
V: TRBV29-1
CDR3: CSVEDIGLDPYEQYF
DNA: TGCAGCGTTGAAGATATCGGGTTGGATCCCTACGAGCAGTACTTC

D: TRBD2
J: TRBJ2-7
size: -
V: TRBV13
CDR3: CASSSTSGAYEQYF
DNA: TGTGCCAGCAGCTCGACTAGCGGAGCCTACGAGCAGTACTTC

D: TRBD2
J: TRBJ2-5
size: -
V: TRBV7-2
CDR3: CASSFGLAGETQYF
DNA: TGTGCCAGCAGCTTCGGACTAGCGGGAGAGACCCAGTACTTC

D: -
J: TRBJ1-1
size: -
V: TRBV5-4
CDR3: CASSLATEAFF
DNA: TGTGCCAGCAGCTTGGCCACTGAAGCTTTCTTT

D: -
J: TRBJ1-4
size: -
V: TRBV10-3
CDR3: CAISESTGSFEKLFF
DNA: TGTGCCATCAGTGAGTCGACAGGATCGTTTGAAAAACTGTTTTTT

D: -
J: TRBJ2-1
size: few
V: TRBV27
CDR3: CASSPQEIDEQFF
DNA: TGTGCCAGCAGCCCCCAAGAGATCGATGAGCAGTTCTTC

D: TRBD2
J: TRBJ2-2
size: -
V: TRBV19
CDR3: CASSTLAGVATGELFF
DNA: TGTGCCAGTAGTACCCTAGCGGGAGTCGCCACCGGGGAGCTGTTTTTT

D: TRBD1
J: TRBJ1-1
size: -
V: TRBV5-8
CDR3: CASRLRGTGHTEAFF
DNA: TGTGCCAGCAGACTCCGTGGGACAGGCCACACTGAAGCTTTCTTT

D: -
J: TRBJ1-2
size: -
V: TRBV7-2
CDR3: CASSLAVSNYGYTF
DNA: TGTGCCAGCAGCTTAGCTGTCAGTAACTATGGCTACACCTTC

D: TRBD2
J: TRBJ2-7
size: -
V: TRBV5-1
CDR3: CASSRTGTSGGYEQYF
DNA: TGCGCCAGCAGCCGAACCGGGACTAGCGGCGGCTACGAGCAGTACTTC

D: TRBD1
J: TRBJ1-4
size: -
V: TRBV30
CDR3: CAWSVGQENEKLFF
DNA: TGTGCCTGGAGTGTAGGACAGGAAAATGAAAAACTGTTTTTT

D: -
J: TRBJ2-1
size: once
V: TRBV7-9
CDR3: CASSLGSHNEQFF
DNA: TGTGCCAGCAGCTTAGGGAGTCACAATGAGCAGTTCTTC